This T cell receptor beta chain was observed in a study of CD4 T cells in relation to SARS-CoV-2 and coronaviruses. The wider study: ViraFEST: roughly 10-day antigen culture of PBMCs, then TCR beta CDR3 sequencing.

The CDR3 is made up of 14 amino acids. The germline V gene encodes CDR1 SQVTM and CDR2 ANQGSEA. Study-wide results and caveats: No donor gave both pre-pandemic and post-infection samples.

Libraries were prepared by immunoSEQ multiplex PCR; TCRdb keeps only in-frame clonotypes and omits some of them. This table holds more than 25,000 clones, 73% found once. The unexposed donors gave CD4+ T cells in about 2011-2019, prior to COVID-19. CD4+ T cells were isolated from the cells after less than 13 days of culture. Cells permitting, SARS-CoV-2 S/N and four cold-coronavirus spikes were tested on unexposed-donor CD4+ T cells. With regard to this clone: Its cognate antigen is unknown.

This TCR derives from a human donor in good health. The chain recombines TRBV29-1 with TRBJ2-3; perhaps TRBD2 as D (5 bases). Sequencing input: CD4+ T cells from PBMCs, cultured in vitro. The CDR3 here is CRAGMALGTDTQYF. The CDR3 region has the DNA TGCAGGGCCGGTATGGCACTAGGCACAGATACGCAGTATTTT.